This T cell receptor beta chain was observed in a study of beta chain features in type 1 diabetes listed by TCRdb under 2018. Describing the broader study: No differences in mean age, gender distribution, total cell number or subset yield were found between patients and healthy donors. In the study, recently diagnosed type 1 diabetes patients and matched healthy donors were compared on the TCRB repertoires of their sorted circulating CD4+ T cell subsets. A total of under 140,000,000 sorted cells were examined across all samples, and the number of cells per subset was strongly correlated with RNA yield. Whereas all 30 or so donors provided naive and central memory subsets, regulatory and stem cell-like memory subsets were isolated from just 8 patients and roughly 8 healthy donors.

As concerns this clone: Its antigen target is currently unknown. Nothing much larger sits one base from this clone, and base qualities are not available.

CDR1 MDHEN and CDR2 SYDVKM were looked up in the germline V gene. Trimming accounts for 5 bases at V and 7 bases at J, while the number of junction bases matched to no gene is 11. Reading from cysteine to phenylalanine, the CDR3 counts 15 amino acids. Only the CDR3 region is kept as DNA, spanning 45 bases read in frame from base 1. The entire isolated RNA was reverse transcribed using the High Capacity cDNA Reverse Transcription Kit, and thus expressed TCRB transcripts were sequenced. Naive, central memory and regulatory T cell samples underwent deep immunoSEQ sequencing, averaging roughly 3.5 million total reads per sample. Sorted cells were lysed in RLT buffer, and RNA was extracted using DNase-treated RNeasy Micro or Mini kits according to cell number. Each cell subset was processed on its own to prevent cross-contamination, while patient and healthy donor samples were processed together. The immunoSEQ multiplex PCR was used to amplify TCRB sequences from cDNA, generating 87-bp fragments that spanned the CDR3 region. Sequencing of the amplicons was done on the Illumina HiSeq platform. Processing in the source paper ran as follows. Synthetic template baselines were used to correct PCR bias computationally, reads within Hamming distance 2 were collapsed together, and singletons that could not be merged were discarded. Reads were aligned against IMGT to assign V, D and J genes, CDR3 length and insertions or deletions at six rearrangement sites. Within each subset, clonotype counts were normalized to sorted cell number, and only after that were true diversity and Gini coefficients computed with the tcR R package. Repertoire sharing was quantified using the overlap coefficient calculated on TCRB nucleotide sequences. Out-of-frame TCRB sequences from naive cells were analyzed as a proxy for the pre-selection repertoire. The clones in this table, taken by TCRdb from immuneACCESS, are in-frame only. Not every clone is retained; where verified, under half of the shortfall comes from an unresolved V gene, and the cause of the rest is unknown. V and J calls and clone size are as listed in that table; D and trimming were resolved from the DNA. This sample is represented by hundreds of thousands of clones; over 10% of them were singletons. The ten biggest clones cover more than 0.015% of the sample.

Study-level results and caveats: At VDJ recombination sites, patients with type 1 diabetes made fewer insertions and deleted more nucleotides, a pattern implying thymic rearrangement abnormalities. In all four CD4+ subsets, TCRB CDR3 length was moderately but significantly shorter in type 1 diabetes patients. Only small numbers of individuals were included in the HLA sub-analyses, which left unresolved whether HLA type had any influence on TCRB rearrangement. Shorter templates might be favored by PCR, yet because patient and control samples were amplified and corrected together, any such skew would affect both groups equally. Naive, central memory and regulatory TCRB repertoires appeared more similar among patients than among healthy donors. Because cDNA was sequenced instead of genomic DNA, highly expressing activated cells could be over-represented, though the groups showed no difference in activation or CD3 levels.

From each donor, a single peripheral blood sample of approximately 0.11 L on average was drawn into heparinised tubes. Using a panel that included CD45RO, CCR7, CD25, CD127, CD95 and CD27, naive, central memory, regulatory and stem cell-like memory CD4+ T cells were sorted on a BD FACSAria II. Every sorted population had a purity above 95%. PBMCs were separated immediately by Lymphoprep density gradient centrifugation and were stained directly, without being cultured. To minimize batch effects, samples were stained and sorted in pairs, one healthy donor with one patient per experiment. The chain links TRBV28 with TRBJ1-1; 9 bases in the junction line up with TRBD1. The sequenced sample consisted of naive CD4+ T cells from blood. This sample's cell subset or site label indicates: true naive CD4+ T cells. This TCR derives from a man younger than 35 in good health. The CDR3 sequence is CASSPPGQGKFEAFF. The DNA sequence is given as TGTGCCAGCAGTCCCCCGGGACAGGGCAAGTTTGAAGCTTTCTTT.